This T cell receptor beta chain stems from a study of human CD4 T cells and Enterobacteriaceae. All CD4+ cells other than CD45RA+CCR7+CD95- naive cells were sorted as memory, over 95% pure. Libraries were prepared by immunoSEQ multiplex PCR; TCRdb keeps only in-frame clonotypes and omits some of them. The data show some 30,000 clones, approximately 80% seen once. This CDR3 contains 13 residues. CDR1 is SGDLS and CDR2 is YYNGEE in the germline V gene. V gave up 9 bases and J gave up 4 bases, with 16 bases separating them. V and J are TRBV9 and TRBJ1-1, with D uncertain. Input material: memory CD4+ T cells from blood. The receptor was isolated from a human donor in good health. CDR3 amino acids: CATSEASATEAFF. CDR3 sequence (DNA): TGTGCCACGTCCGAAGCCTCGGCCACTGAAGCTTTCTTT.